The 22 T cell receptor beta chains below come from one sample, sequenced in a study of blood T cell repertoires in COVID-19. Sequencing used immunoSEQ multiplex PCR; TCRdb keeps in-frame clones, though not all of them. The table includes around 200,000 clones, 88% detected once. The sequenced sample was peripheral blood. These receptors all come from a man aged 18 to 29 with active or convalescent COVID-19.

The chain uses TRBV30 and TRBJ1-5; D perhaps matches TRBD1 (6 bases). Germline V gives CDR1 GTSNPN, CDR2 SVGIG (reference sequence). V was shortened by 5 bases and J by 7 bases, with 15 bases between the two germline ends. The CDR3 is 13 amino acids. The CDR3 coding sequence is TGTGCCTGGGATAAACAGGGAGCACAGCCCCAGCATTTT. The encoded protein is CAWDKQGAQPQHF. The whole variable domain, filled in from reference TRBV30 and TRBJ1-5, reads SQTIHQWPATLVQPVGSPLSLECTVEGTSNPNLYWYRQAAGRGLQLLFYSVGIGQISSEVPQNLSASRPQDRQFILSSKKLLLSDSGFYLCAWDKQGAQPQHFGDGTRLSIL.

The chain carries TRBV7-9 and TRBJ1-5; 9 bases match TRBD1. Germline lookup yields CDR1 SEHNR and CDR2 FQNEAQ (reference sequence). Unmatched junction bases numbered 7, after V lost 5 bases and J lost 2 bases. The CDR3 covers 16 residues. This CDR3 reads CASSLGQGEGNQPQHF. The CDR3 region has the DNA TGTGCCAGCAGCCTGGGACAGGGCGAGGGCAATCAGCCCCAGCATTTT.

This clone was observed a single time. The chain recombines TRBV2 with TRBJ1-6, with 9 bases lining up with TRBD1. Per germline, CDR1 SNHLY and CDR2 FYNNEI. V gave up 9 bases and J gave up 4 bases; unmatched junction bases: 7. The CDR3 extends over 15 amino acids. CDR3 amino acids: CASLRDRDYNSPLHF. The CDR3 bases are TGTGCCAGTCTCCGGGACAGGGATTATAATTCACCCCTCCACTTT.

The chain couples TRBV2 to TRBJ1-4; D is possibly TRBD1 (6 bases). The CDR3 extends over 14 amino acids. CDR1 SNHLY and CDR2 FYNNEI come from the germline V gene. The V end lost 7 bases, the J end lost 4 bases, and 13 bases lay between the germline ends. The CDR3: CASNRGRDNEKLFF. The CDR3 DNA is TGTGCCAGCAATAGGGGGAGGGATAATGAAAAACTGTTTTTT.

This sequence joins TRBV18 and TRBJ2-3, with a tentative D call TRBD1 (5 bases). V was trimmed by 6 bases and J by 1 base, leaving 14 bases between them. The CDR3 length is 15 residues. Germline-derived CDR1 and CDR2 are KGHSH and LQKENI. In DNA form, the CDR3 reads TGTGCCAGCTCGATAGGGGCAGGTCGCACAGATACGCAGTATTTT. It specifies CASSIGAGRTDTQYF.

This clone was seen just once. This sequence joins TRBV5-1 and TRBJ2-7; TRBD2 agrees at 10 bases. CDR3 length: 17 amino acids. CDR1 is SGHRS and CDR2 is YFSETQ in the germline V gene. The V gene end was trimmed by 1 base and the J gene end by 4 bases; junction bases not matched to a gene: 11. CDR3 region: CASSLPAPGTSVYEQYF. The CDR3 region has the DNA TGCGCCAGCAGCTTGCCGGCGCCCGGGACTAGCGTTTACGAGCAGTACTTC. Together with reference TRBV5-1 and TRBJ2-7, the CDR3 gives the full variable domain: KAGVTQTPRYLIKTRGQQVTLSCSPISGHRSVSWYQQTPGQGLQFLFEYFSETQRNKGNFPGRFSGRQFSNSRSEMNVSTLELGDSALYLCASSLPAPGTSVYEQYFGPGTRLTVT.

V is TRBV5-1 and J is TRBJ2-5; 16 nucleotides line up with TRBD2. The V and J ends lost 4 bases and 1 base, in that order; junction bases with no gene match: 4. Germline V lookup: CDR1 SGHRS, CDR2 YFSETQ. The CDR3 extends over 17 amino acids. The CDR3 loop is CASSLGTSGRAQETQYF. CDR3 DNA sequence: TGCGCCAGCAGCCTCGGGACTAGCGGGAGGGCCCAAGAGACCCAGTACTTC. The complete variable domain, with remaining parts taken from reference TRBV5-1 and TRBJ2-5, reads KAGVTQTPRYLIKTRGQQVTLSCSPISGHRSVSWYQQTPGQGLQFLFEYFSETQRNKGNFPGRFSGRQFSNSRSEMNVSTLELGDSALYLCASSLGTSGRAQETQYFGPGTRLLVL.

V and J are TRBV5-1 and TRBJ1-1; 12 bases line up with TRBD1. CDR1 and CDR2 (germline): SGHRS, YFSETQ. V shed 3 bases, J shed 5 bases, and the junction held 5 bases outside the gene matches. There are 15 residues in the CDR3. The CDR3 region is CASSWGDRGRTEAFF. CDR3 nucleotides: TGCGCCAGCAGCTGGGGGGACAGGGGGCGAACTGAAGCTTTCTTT.

The gene calls are TRBV9 and TRBJ2-3; 7 nucleotides match TRBD2. Germline V gene sequence: CDR1 SGDLS, CDR2 YYNGEE. Trimming took 0 bases from V and 2 from J; bases not matched to a gene: 3. This CDR3 comprises 15 residues. As DNA, the CDR3 is TGTGCCAGCAGCGTAGACGGGGGGACCACAGATACGCAGTATTTT. Translating gives CASSVDGGTTDTQYF.

The gene calls are TRBV15 and TRBJ1-4, with 9 bases that match TRBD1. The V gene's germline CDR1 is LNHNV and CDR2 YYDKDF (reference sequence). This CDR3 comprises 16 residues. V was clipped by 0 bases and J by 6 bases; unmatched bases: 5. CDR3 amino acids: CATSRDPRTGDEKLFF. The CDR3 coding sequence is TGTGCCACCAGCAGAGATCCCAGGACAGGGGATGAAAAACTGTTTTTT.

The gene calls are TRBV27 and TRBJ2-3; no clear D gene. This CDR3 region has 12 residues. V lost 6 bases, J lost 0 bases, and 4 bases lay in between. Germline lookup yields CDR1 MNHEY and CDR2 SMNVEV (reference sequence). The CDR3 here is CASRQSTDTQYF. The CDR3 nucleotides are TGTGCCAGCAGGCAGAGCACAGATACGCAGTATTTT.

The chain is built from TRBV5-4 and TRBJ2-5, with 15 positions matching TRBD2. V was clipped by 4 bases and J by 5 bases; unmatched bases: 6. Germline V gene sequence: CDR1 SGHNT, CDR2 YYREEE (reference sequence). This CDR3 has 16 residues. This CDR3 is CASSRTSGGAEETQYF. CDR3 DNA sequence: TGTGCCAGCAGCCGGACTAGCGGGGGGGCGGAGGAGACCCAGTACTTC.

The rearrangement links TRBV30 to TRBJ1-6, with D perhaps matching TRBD1 (6 bases). Germline V gives CDR1 GTSNPN, CDR2 SVGIG (reference sequence). V lost 2 bases and J 16 bases, leaving 18 bases between the germline ends. The CDR3 has 13 residues. The CDR3 region is CAWSPNLTGILHF. DNA of the CDR3: TGTGCCTGGAGTCCGAACCTCACAGGGATTCTCCACTTT.

The rearrangement uses TRBV29-1 and TRBJ1-1; TRBD1 matches 8 bases. V shed 7 bases and J 0 bases; nucleotides not matched to a gene: 4. This CDR3 comprises 13 residues. In germline, CDR1 is SQVTM, CDR2 ANQGSEA. The CDR3 region has the DNA TGCAGCGCAGACAGGGGACTGAACACTGAAGCTTTCTTT. Its protein product is CSADRGLNTEAFF.

This clone was seen a single time. This sequence joins TRBV6-5 and TRBJ2-3; D is uncertain. The length of the CDR3 is 12 residues. Per germline, CDR1 MNHEY and CDR2 SVGAGI. The V end lost 5 bases, the J end lost 8 bases, and 11 bases lay between the germline ends. CDR3 sequence (DNA): TGTGCCAGCAGTCCCGGTGAGCGTACGCAGTATTTT. This codes for CASSPGERTQYF.

V and J are TRBV11-3 and TRBJ2-6, with a tentative D call TRBD2 (5 bases). This CDR3 has 15 amino acids. Germline V gene sequence: CDR1 SGHNT, CDR2 YENEEA. The ends were cut back, 5 bases at V and 0 bases at J, with 8 bases in the middle. For the CDR3, the DNA is TGTGCCAGCAGCCTAGGAGGCTCTGGGGCCAACGTCCTGACTTTC. Residues: CASSLGGSGANVLTF.

This clone has only one observation. The chain combines TRBV5-1 with TRBJ1-3; D remains unclear. The V end was cut by 0 bases, the J end by 0 bases, with 10 bases between. The CDR3 is made up of 16 amino acids. Germline CDR1 SGHRS, CDR2 YFSETQ. CDR3 sequence: CASSLAGVTSGNTIYF. The CDR3 nucleotides read TGCGCCAGCAGCTTGGCCGGGGTGACCTCTGGAAACACCATATATTTT.

The J gene is TRBJ2-7, the V gene TRBV3-1 (or the pseudogene TRBV3-2); the D gene is possibly TRBD2 (5 bases). This CDR3 spans 15 amino acids. The V and J ends lost 0 bases and 2 bases respectively, with 11 bases between them. Germline V gene lookup returns CDR1 LGHDT and CDR2 YNNKEL (reference sequence). CDR3 bases: TGTGCCAGCAGCCAAGATTTATACGGGACCTACGAGCAGTACTTC. Translation gives CASSQDLYGTYEQYF.

CDR3 sequence reads: CASSLSGNEVYGYTF. CDR3 DNA: TGTGCCAGCAGCTTAAGCGGGAACGAGGTCTATGGCTACACCTTC. V gene TRBV7-9 combines with J gene TRBJ1-2; D remains unclear. There are 15 residues in the CDR3. Germline CDR1 SEHNR, CDR2 FQNEAQ (reference sequence). Trimming removed 2 bases at V and 4 bases at J, with 14 bases between.

The gene calls are TRBV30 and TRBJ2-7, with 7 bases identical to TRBD1. The J segment lost 4 bases and the V segment lost 3 bases, leaving 9 bases of the junction unmatched. This CDR3 contains 14 residues. Germline V gives CDR1 GTSNPN, CDR2 SVGIG (reference sequence). The CDR3 DNA reads as TGTGCCTGGAGAGTTGAGACAGGGCGGTACGAGCAGTACTTC. Protein: CAWRVETGRYEQYF.

The rearrangement joins TRBV7-4 to TRBJ2-7; no firm D call. The V end was cut by 11 bases, the J end by 0 bases, with 23 bases between. CDR1 and CDR2 from the germline V gene are SGHVT and SQSDAQ. This CDR3 spans 16 amino acids. CDR3 sequence: CAVSSVCDTRSYEQYF. CDR3 coding DNA: TGTGCCGTGTCGTCCGTGTGTGACACCCGCTCCTACGAGCAGTACTTC.

The chain recombines TRBV19 with TRBJ1-4; 8 bases map to TRBD1. Germline V gene sequence: CDR1 LNHDA, CDR2 SQIVND (reference sequence). V trimming: 7 bases; J trimming: 7 bases; junction bases outside the gene matches: 11. The CDR3 loop spans 15 amino acids. CDR3 bases: TGTGCCAGTAAGCGCCCGGGACAGGCGGGTGAAAAACTGTTTTTT. This translates into CASKRPGQAGEKLFF.